What follows describes a single T cell receptor (beta chain). This clonotype showed up just a few times. The specificity of this receptor is unknown. Per-base qualities were not stored, and no clone one base away is much larger. The protocol used for the library was 5' RACE. Sequencing was carried out with an Illumina HiSeq 2000. Template switching added a universal primer binding site, and the final cDNA carried a unique molecular identifier that allowed TCR cDNA molecules to be counted accurately. Specific primers in the conserved constant-segment region were used to synthesize first-strand cDNA for the TCR alpha and beta chains. To control for contamination, every cDNA library was double barcoded, receiving both a SMART-Mk sample barcode and Illumina barcodes. Two successive PCR steps introduced TruSeq adapter sequences along with Illumina sample barcodes. Sequencing of the TCR alpha and beta cDNA libraries was done on the Illumina HiSeq platform using custom primers. As for the authors' bioinformatics: MiGEC processed the raw reads to extract unique molecular identifiers, while MiXCR was used to determine the CDR3 positions. For each individual, recombination models were inferred using an EM algorithm with the repgenHMM and IGoR tools. Shared clonotypes were analyzed with the tcR package in R, and sharing was normalized by the product of cloneset sizes. To study raw recombination free of thymic and clonal selection effects, out-of-frame nonproductive sequences were analyzed. The public reads were quality trimmed at Q25 with fastp and then assembled into clones with MiXCR by TCRdb, keeping productive beta chains. Each CDR3 protein appears once, grouped with its most common genes and DNA. The V and J calls were not made by the authors but by TCRdb's processing. The sample yields hundreds of thousands of distinct CDR3 sequences; 7.5% were counted once. The biggest ten clones account for about 1.8% of the sample.

All donors were healthy Caucasians. The twin cohort comprised three pairs of female monozygotic twins, all aged roughly 18 to 30 years. Using Miltenyi CD45RO+ enrichment and human naive T-cell isolation kits, memory (CD45RO+) and naive T cells were isolated from PBMC. This record belongs to a study of identical twins (dated by TCRdb to the mid-2010s). Describing the broader study: The study deep-sequenced TCR alpha and beta repertoires from monozygotic twins, unrelated adults of various ages and cord blood to test whether fetal clonotypes persist. To rule out contamination, the twin experiments were replicated at different times with different library preparation protocols.

CDR1 is given as SNHLY and CDR2 as FYNNEI, both from the germline V gene. The CDR3 goes from the cysteine to the phenylalanine over 13 residues. Kept here is only the CDR3 DNA, which spans 39 bases and is read in frame from base 1. The V end loses 2 bases and the J end loses 5 bases, and a stretch of 4 bases separates them. Broader findings and caveats from the paper: In monozygotic twins, recombination models systematically underestimated out-of-frame TCR alpha sharing, but the models matched the sharing seen between unrelated individuals. Because the same donors could not be followed over many years, conclusions were based on cross-sectional statistical analysis. Excess twin sharing in beta out-of-frame sequences was weaker because fewer shared sequences lowered the signal-to-noise ratio. Abundant cord blood beta clonotypes had fewer insertions, young adult naive repertoires showed a similar but weaker trend, and memory repertoires showed no such trend. Compared with coincidental sharing between unrelated individuals, an excess of low generation-probability sequences was observed among out-of-frame TCR alpha sequences shared between twins. Zero-insertion analyses could be partly confounded by invariant T cells such as MAIT and iNKT, although diverse VJ usage argued against such confounding for most clonotypes.

This same sample was also part of a study on yellow fever vaccine responses in identical twins. The second paper further reports: The T cell response to vaccination in identical twins was reported by the authors to appear partly convergent and partly personalized. In identical twins, the study followed T cell clones that responded to the vaccine with precision.

This sequence uses TRBV2 and TRBJ1-6; confidence is insufficient to name the D gene. The sample comprised memory (CD45RO+) T cells sorted from blood. The cell subset or site label here, explained by the study, means: CD45RO+ enriched T cells. The sequence was collected from a woman younger than 30 in good health. The encoded CDR3 is CASSETHNSPLHF. Here is the DNA: TGTGCCAGCAGTGAAACACATAATTCACCCCTCCACTTT. With the portions outside the CDR3 filled from the reference TRBV2 and TRBJ1-6 genes, the complete variable region becomes EPEVTQTPSHQVTQMGQEVILRCVPISNHLYFYWYRQILGQKVEFLVSFYNNEISEKSEIFDDQFSVERPDGSNFTLKIRSTKLEDSAMYFCASSETHNSPLHFGNGTRLTVT.